This T cell receptor (beta chain) stems from a study of PD-L1 blockade in urothelial cancer. At the level of the study: Once treatment had started, blood was analyzed at 3 weeks (second dose) and again at 6 weeks.

The authors spiked synthetic TCR analog templates into each PCR. The data were produced by immunoSEQ multiplex PCR, yet TCRdb's version contains in-frame clones alone and is incomplete. The table shows 80,000 to 100,000 clones, with around 80% occurring only once. Note on this clone: Its specificity is not known.

Findings and caveats of the study: Durable benefit accompanied greater 3-week expansion of tumor-associated blood clones.

V was clipped by 7 bases and J by 4 bases; unmatched bases: 4. The CDR3 runs to 13 residues. Germline lookup yields CDR1 SNHLY and CDR2 FYNNEI. The starting material was PBMCs, obtained around atezolizumab (anti-PD-L1) treatment. This receptor was identified in a man in his sixties or seventies with urothelial cancer. The chain couples TRBV2 to TRBJ2-3; 8 nucleotides line up with TRBD1. CDR3 bases: TGTGCCAGCACCTCACAGGGGGCAGATACGCAGTATTTT. Translated, it gives CASTSQGADTQYF.